This is a list of T cell receptor beta chains from one sample in a study of identical twins. MiXCR, applied by TCRdb to the 5' RACE reads, yields one record per CDR3 protein. The sample includes about 720,000 distinct CDR3 sequences, 18% of them seen just once. The same sample was also used in a study of T cells expressing NK-cell markers.

Sequenced material: PBMCs. The receptor source for this set is a woman younger than 30 in good health. The CDR3 runs from the conserved cysteine through the conserved F or W. The order of the fields is V gene, CDR3 protein.

V gene: TRBV5-6
CDR3 protein: CASSLASTSGGDTQYF

V gene: TRBV6-2/TRBV6-3
CDR3 protein: CASSYSETKAFF

V gene: TRBV10-3
CDR3 protein: CAIARNNEQFF

V gene: TRBV11-3
CDR3 protein: CASSSRGERGNTIYF

V gene: TRBV2
CDR3 protein: CASSELLASETQYF

V gene: TRBV29-1
CDR3 protein: CSVGWRNDWKTQYF

V gene: TRBV20-1
CDR3 protein: CSATGSQETQYF

V gene: TRBV10-1
CDR3 protein: CASSDSGQGANAEQYF

V gene: TRBV6-1
CDR3 protein: CASSQLAGAGRERTDTQYF

V gene: TRBV20-1
CDR3 protein: CSASMLSGLEQYF

V gene: TRBV29-1
CDR3 protein: CSEAVGANSYNEQFF

V gene: TRBV7-2
CDR3 protein: CASSGTAMNTEAFF

V gene: TRBV7-9
CDR3 protein: CASSWRQGNYGYTF

V gene: TRBV7-2
CDR3 protein: CASSFWTGGGGYTF

V gene: TRBV29-1
CDR3 protein: CSVETTGAGNTIYF

V gene: TRBV10-3
CDR3 protein: CAISGRGDTQYF

V gene: TRBV12-3/TRBV12-4
CDR3 protein: CASTQGGAGELFF

V gene: TRBV7-2
CDR3 protein: CASSFSVSTEAFF

V gene: TRBV5-6
CDR3 protein: CASSLALVPSTDTQYF

V gene: TRBV12-3/TRBV12-4
CDR3 protein: CASSPKSPGANVLTF

V gene: TRBV9
CDR3 protein: CASSAIPDNSPLHF

V gene: TRBV5-1
CDR3 protein: CASSPDTGGFQPQHF

V gene: TRBV20-1
CDR3 protein: CSAPEDRAAGYTF

V gene: TRBV5-1
CDR3 protein: CASSLALAGVREQFF

V gene: TRBV20-1
CDR3 protein: CSAPLARTRTQYF

V gene: TRBV7-2
CDR3 protein: CASSLGQTRDTQYF

V gene: TRBV6-5
CDR3 protein: CASSYSASTDTQYF

V gene: TRBV6-1
CDR3 protein: CASGSSGSQGRISYNEQFF

V gene: TRBV20-1
CDR3 protein: CSAGTFQWVDTQYF

V gene: TRBV18
CDR3 protein: CASSPQGRRMNTEAFF

V gene: TRBV20-1
CDR3 protein: CSAMTGTEQYF

V gene: TRBV5-5
CDR3 protein: CASSLEGFKGVEQYF

V gene: TRBV12-3/TRBV12-4
CDR3 protein: CASRSSGGPGELFF

V gene: TRBV5-1
CDR3 protein: CASSRDNNEKLFF

V gene: TRBV7-9
CDR3 protein: CASSSNFRPMAFF

V gene: TRBV12-3/TRBV12-4
CDR3 protein: CASSFILPGTGANVLTF

V gene: TRBV30
CDR3 protein: CAWSPGQVGNTEAFF

V gene: TRBV18
CDR3 protein: CASSPGGRSYNEQFF

V gene: TRBV5-1
CDR3 protein: CASRGLAGGPTPADTQYF

V gene: TRBV12-3/TRBV12-4
CDR3 protein: CASSPGYGELFF

V gene: TRBV20-1
CDR3 protein: CSALTANYGYTF

V gene: TRBV7-3
CDR3 protein: CASSPLPGTDTQYF

V gene: TRBV20-1
CDR3 protein: CSASRGPSNTEAFF

V gene: TRBV7-2
CDR3 protein: CASSRGTSGVLEQFF

V gene: TRBV28
CDR3 protein: CASSPPTGANRELFF

V gene: TRBV12-3/TRBV12-4
CDR3 protein: CASRLGSMGNTIYF

V gene: TRBV3-1
CDR3 protein: CASSLRVDYSYNEQFF

V gene: TRBV20-1
CDR3 protein: CSARERESLQTQYF

V gene: TRBV7-9
CDR3 protein: CASSLAGSQHTQYF

V gene: TRBV12-3/TRBV12-4
CDR3 protein: CASSSPEGFDEKLFF

V gene: TRBV9
CDR3 protein: CASSVGGAESDEQYF

V gene: TRBV20-1
CDR3 protein: CSARFLSGSNNEQFF

V gene: TRBV6-2/TRBV6-3
CDR3 protein: CASSYSMGVAFF

V gene: TRBV12-3/TRBV12-4
CDR3 protein: CASRTGLGDTQYF

V gene: TRBV12-3/TRBV12-4
CDR3 protein: CASSFQDSTAFF